The clone carrying this TCR beta chain was observed at least ten times. The sample comes from a study of breast tumors, draining lymph nodes, adjacent tissues. A single record per CDR3 protein comes from TCRdb applying MiXCR to the multiplex PCR reads. The sample lists tens of thousands of distinct CDR3 sequences; roughly 36% were seen once. This CDR3 has 11 residues. The V and J ends lost 1 base and 7 bases respectively, with 5 bases between them. The source material was breast tumor tissue. V gene TRBV12-3 or TRBV12-4 combines with J gene TRBJ2-7; D call uncertain. The receptor comes from a female donor with breast cancer. Some clones in this sample may be carry-over from other donors' samples. For the CDR3, the DNA is TGTGCCAGCAGTTTAGGATTTGAGCAGTACTTC. Translation: CASSLGFEQYF.